The rows below give T cell receptor beta chains drawn from one sample of a study of somatic mutations in cytotoxic T cells in rheumatoid arthritis. TCRdb's table, derived via immunoSEQ multiplex PCR, lists solely in-frame clones and lacks some. The sample contains 14,000 or so clones, around 76% of which appear only once. Material for sequencing was CD8+ T cells sorted from blood. Receptor source: an adult with rheumatoid arthritis. Both conserved end residues are part of each CDR3. A D gene is named only where the DNA matches it firmly. Rows may omit the clone size; those that give it use once, few, many or a size class.

.	TRBV5-1	TRBD2	TRBJ2-6	CASSFTGLAESSGANVLTF
few	TRBV28	TRBD1	TRBJ1-3	CASSFYNRDRGNTIYF
few	TRBV7-9	.	TRBJ2-1	CASSKTRGQFF
.	TRBV29-1	.	TRBJ1-3	CSVRTSSGNTIYF
.	TRBV19	.	TRBJ1-6	CASTMISSYNSPLHF
.	TRBV10-3	TRBD2	TRBJ2-7	CAISDVAGAYEQYF
.	TRBV9	.	TRBJ1-3	CASSVASNGNTIYF
.	TRBV7-6	.	TRBJ1-4	CASSHLAEKLFF
.	TRBV6-5	.	TRBJ1-6	CASSYSSDNSPLHF
.	TRBV29-1	TRBD1	TRBJ1-1	CSARVGTEVGTEAFF
.	TRBV2	TRBD1	TRBJ1-4	CAISGTGSRATNEKLFF
.	TRBV2	TRBD2	TRBJ2-2	CASSVGTTFTGELFF
few	TRBV5-1	TRBD1	TRBJ2-1	CASSSIQGRSYNEQFF
.	TRBV4-1	.	TRBJ1-5	CASSHEGRADDQPQHF
.	TRBV19	.	TRBJ2-2	CASSIGRAVNTGELFF
.	TRBV10-3	.	TRBJ1-1	CAIKRTTGNTEAFF
.	TRBV27	TRBD1	TRBJ1-6	CASSEYQGAQGSPLHF
.	TRBV7-3	.	TRBJ1-1	CASSRGGETEAFF
.	TRBV19	.	TRBJ1-1	CASSFILHTEAFF
.	TRBV7-9	.	TRBJ1-2	CASSLAEEGYGYTF
.	TRBV4-1	.	TRBJ1-2	CASSHDSANYGYTF
.	TRBV7-3	TRBD2	TRBJ2-2	CASSPAGVEGTGELFF
.	TRBV4-1	.	TRBJ2-3	CASSQPVADTQYF
.	TRBV19	TRBD2	TRBJ2-7	CASRSGDEQYF
.	TRBV2	TRBD2	TRBJ2-3	CASGLAGLMDTQYF
.	TRBV5-6	TRBD1	TRBJ1-2	CASSLGSGTGLPGYTF
.	TRBV7-2	.	TRBJ2-3	CASRLQAAPTDTQYF
.	TRBV27	TRBD2	TRBJ2-7	CASRETGLQAGGLEQYF
few	TRBV7-2	.	TRBJ1-1	CASSLLMTVTNTEAFF
.	TRBV10-1	.	.	CASSAGPVYEQYF
.	TRBV7-9	TRBD1	TRBJ1-1	CASSFGRGGTEAFF
.	TRBV10-3	.	TRBJ2-1	CAISEPGHWLDEQFF
.	TRBV7-8	.	TRBJ1-5	CASSPENQPQHF
.	TRBV10-3	TRBD2	TRBJ2-7	CAISGGGANEQYF
.	TRBV13	.	TRBJ2-3	CASSWQQSDTQYF
.	TRBV30	.	TRBJ1-2	CAWSVGQGPSYGYTF
.	TRBV4-1	.	TRBJ2-7	CASSQVSSGEQYF
.	TRBV7-9	TRBD2	TRBJ2-3	CASSLVSGGAVGTDTQYF
.	TRBV29-1	.	TRBJ2-1	CSVEDVSGPTSYNEQFF
.	TRBV23-1	.	TRBJ1-5	CASRHRQSNQPQHF
medium-sized	TRBV5-8	.	TRBJ2-7	CASSLEQGGHF
.	TRBV29-1	.	TRBJ2-7	CSVAGGPTEQYF
.	TRBV7-9	.	TRBJ1-2	CASEVVGTGGYTF
.	TRBV7-3	.	TRBJ1-4	CASSLTEARLGAINEKLFF
.	TRBV29-1	.	TRBJ2-1	CSVRRGVNEQFF
.	TRBV4-1	.	TRBJ1-1	CASSQVEGIGTEAFF
.	TRBV29-1	TRBD1	TRBJ1-2	CSVLSGTANNYGYTF
.	TRBV28	.	TRBJ2-5	CASSPGLPTQYF
.	TRBV19	TRBD1	TRBJ1-2	CASSPTPPGTDYGYTF
.	TRBV4-2	TRBD1	TRBJ1-2	CASSQTRGDRGGYTF
.	TRBV7-2	TRBD2	TRBJ2-7	CASSYGGHVGLAGNEQYF
.	TRBV13	TRBD1	TRBJ2-7	CASSLRTGDNEQYF
once	TRBV2	.	TRBJ2-2	CASRRRRVVNADTGELFF
.	TRBV27	.	TRBJ2-7	CASSLLGQHYEQYF